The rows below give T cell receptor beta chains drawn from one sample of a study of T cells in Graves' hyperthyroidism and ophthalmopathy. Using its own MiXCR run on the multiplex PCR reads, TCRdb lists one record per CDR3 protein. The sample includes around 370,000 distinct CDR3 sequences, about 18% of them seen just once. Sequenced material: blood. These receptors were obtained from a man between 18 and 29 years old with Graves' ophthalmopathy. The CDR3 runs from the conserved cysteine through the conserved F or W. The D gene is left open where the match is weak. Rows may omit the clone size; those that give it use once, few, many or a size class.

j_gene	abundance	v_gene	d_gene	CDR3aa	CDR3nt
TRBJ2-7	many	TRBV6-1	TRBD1	CASSTYAGTGYAYEQYF	TGTGCCAGCAGCACATATGCCGGGACAGGGTATGCCTACGAGCAGTACTTC
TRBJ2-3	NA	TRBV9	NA	CASSVGLADTQYF	TGTGCCAGCAGCGTAGGGCTAGCAGATACGCAGTATTTT
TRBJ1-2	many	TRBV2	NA	CASRGPTGYTF	TGTGCCAGCAGAGGACCGACCGGCTACACCTTC
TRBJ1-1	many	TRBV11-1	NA	CASSLDNGRLNTEAFF	TGTGCCAGCAGCTTGGATAACGGGAGACTGAACACTGAAGCTTTCTTT
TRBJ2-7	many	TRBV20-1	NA	CSAREIDRYEQYF	TGCAGTGCTAGAGAAATTGACAGATACGAGCAGTACTTC
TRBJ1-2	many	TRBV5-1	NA	CASSFTTGGGYGYTF	TGCGCCAGCAGCTTTACCACAGGCGGCGGATATGGCTACACCTTC
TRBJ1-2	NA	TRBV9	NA	CASSVEEENYGYTF	TGTGCCAGCAGCGTAGAGGAGGAAAACTATGGCTACACCTTC
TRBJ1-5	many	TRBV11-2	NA	CASSRGTGSRQPQHF	TGTGCCAGCAGCCGAGGAACAGGGAGCAGGCAGCCCCAGCATTTT
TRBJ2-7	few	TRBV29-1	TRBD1	CSVVGTGPYEQYF	TGCAGCGTTGTCGGGACAGGGCCTTACGAGCAGTACTTC
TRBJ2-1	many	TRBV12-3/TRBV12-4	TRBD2	CASSWRGLLRNEQFF	TGTGCCAGCAGTTGGCGGGGACTACTTCGGAATGAGCAGTTCTTC